A single T cell receptor (beta chain) is shown here with its context. CDR3 length equals 15 residues. Trimming removed 0 bases from V and 0 bases from J, with 7 bases in between. CDR1 SGHTS and CDR2 YDEGEE come from the germline V gene. Time point in this sample: baseline, week 1 (first vaccination visit). Sample treatment: pre-vaccination baseline after standard-of-care therapy. The sample originates from a study of a mutant IDH1 vaccine in newly diagnosed glioma. The protocol was immunoSEQ multiplex PCR, while the TCRdb copy is restricted to in-frame clones and leaves out a portion. This table holds roughly 70,000 clones, 65% to 85% found once.

V is TRBV5-8 and J is TRBJ1-5, with D possibly being TRBD1 (6 bases). The sequenced sample was peripheral blood mononuclear cells (PBMCs), obtained from a glioma patient treated with radiotherapy, temozolomide or both. The origin of this receptor is a woman younger than 30 with glioma. Some clones in this sample may be carry-over from other donors' samples. The CDR3 region is CASSLGQASNQPQHF. CDR3 DNA: TGTGCCAGCAGCTTGGGACAGGCTAGCAATCAGCCCCAGCATTTT.